This T cell receptor (beta chain) was captured by sequencing in a study of shared clonotypes between healthy human individuals. The study, taken as a whole, reports: Rarefaction analysis demonstrated incomplete sorted-subset sequencing notwithstanding large depth. Only blood was sampled, and tissue TCR repertoires likely differ from blood ones.

An assay was performed, and its level was deep. The protocol was immunoSEQ multiplex PCR, while the TCRdb copy is restricted to in-frame clones and leaves out a portion. The top ten clones hold approximately 0.4% of a sample with millions of clones, more than 85% of them seen once. V was pared by 10 bases and J by 0 bases, with 16 bases between. Germline CDR1 ENHRY, CDR2 SYGVKD. The CDR3 totals 14 residues. As concerns this clone: The antigen is undetermined.

This TCR came from a young man in good health. Some clones in this sample may be carry-over from other donors' samples. The sequenced sample was naive CD4+ T cells from PBMCs. Sample subset: CD45RA+ positively selected. The chain joins TRBV10-3 to TRBJ2-7; D might be TRBD2 (5 bases). The CDR3 sequence: CATALGGHSYEQYF. CDR3 coding DNA: TGTGCCACCGCGCTTGGCGGGCACTCCTACGAGCAGTACTTC.